This entry describes one T cell receptor (beta chain). These data are taken from a study of blood T cell repertoires in COVID-19. Generated by immunoSEQ multiplex PCR, the TCRdb table keeps only in-frame clones and is missing some. The data hold approximately 250,000 clones, with approximately 85% observed a single time. CDR3 length: 17 residues. V was trimmed by 5 bases and J by 0 bases, leaving 20 bases between them. Germline lookup yields CDR1 SGHRS and CDR2 YFSETQ. Seattle patients were enrolled while actively infected and followed longitudinally. The chain has TRBV5-1 and TRBJ2-5; possible D gene TRBD2, 7 bases. Sequencing input: peripheral blood. The source of this sequence is a man aged 45-60 years with COVID-19, enrolled during active disease. The CDR3 is CASRSLGLGGHQETQYF. The DNA for the CDR3 is TGCGCCAGCAGATCCCTAGGGTTGGGGGGGCACCAAGAGACCCAGTACTTC.